This T cell receptor beta chain was documented in a study of blood T cell repertoires in COVID-19. Notes on this clone: The junction and the germline gene differ at one end; a read error may be behind it.

CDR3 length equals 15 residues. Germline CDR1 is SGHRS and CDR2 is YFSETQ. Source study methods: Reference gene primer amplification yielded estimated nucleated cell counts. This table comes from immunoSEQ multiplex PCR, and its TCRdb copy is limited to in-frame clones, with some not included. V and J calls plus clone size are reproduced from that table; the DNA served to infer D and trimming. The table lists about 130,000 clones, 75% to 90% of them singletons. Participant ages covered about 18 to 89 years across 24 US areas. Participants were placed into cohorts based on the clinical history they reported. Recovered status applied to Cohort 3 donors who had two consecutive negative PCRs. It also applied to those with clearance or with symptom resolution.

The chain recombines TRBV5-1 with TRBJ1-2; 8 nucleotides line up with TRBD1. This TCR derives from a woman aged 45 to 65 who had recovered from COVID-19. Specimen: PBMCs or T cells enriched from blood (not recorded which). This chain's CDR3 is CASSWQGQAPYGHTF. The CDR3 DNA is TGCGCCAGCAGCTGGCAGGGACAGGCGCCATATGGCCACACCTTC.